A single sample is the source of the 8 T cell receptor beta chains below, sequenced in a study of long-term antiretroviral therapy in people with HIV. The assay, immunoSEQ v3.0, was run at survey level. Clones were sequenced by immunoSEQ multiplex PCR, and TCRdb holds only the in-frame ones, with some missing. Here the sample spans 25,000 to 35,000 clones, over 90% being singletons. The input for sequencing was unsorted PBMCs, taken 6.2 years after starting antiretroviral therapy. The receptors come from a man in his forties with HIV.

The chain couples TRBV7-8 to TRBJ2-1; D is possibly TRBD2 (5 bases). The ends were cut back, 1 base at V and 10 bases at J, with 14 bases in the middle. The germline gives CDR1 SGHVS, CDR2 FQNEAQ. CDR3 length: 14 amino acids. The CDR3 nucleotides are TGTGCCAGCAGCTTAGGGAGAGGGCCCAGGGAGCAGTTCTTC. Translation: CASSLGRGPREQFF.

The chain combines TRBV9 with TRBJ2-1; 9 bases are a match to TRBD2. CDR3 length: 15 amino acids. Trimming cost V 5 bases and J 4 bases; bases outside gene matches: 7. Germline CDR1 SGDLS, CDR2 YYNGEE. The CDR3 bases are TGTGCCAGCAGAAATAGCGGGAGTGTTTACAATGAGCAGTTCTTC. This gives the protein CASRNSGSVYNEQFF.

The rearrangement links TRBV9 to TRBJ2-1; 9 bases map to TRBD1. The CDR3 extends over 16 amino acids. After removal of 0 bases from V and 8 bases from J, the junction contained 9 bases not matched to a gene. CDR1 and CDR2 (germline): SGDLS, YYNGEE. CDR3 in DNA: TGTGCCAGCAGCGTAGCGGGGACAGGGAGAGGTGATGAGCAGTTCTTC. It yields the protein CASSVAGTGRGDEQFF.

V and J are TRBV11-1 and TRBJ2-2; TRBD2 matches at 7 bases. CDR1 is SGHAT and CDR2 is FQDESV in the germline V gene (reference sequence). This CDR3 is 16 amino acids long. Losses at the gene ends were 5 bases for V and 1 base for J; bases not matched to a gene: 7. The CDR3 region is CASSPGDYGNTGELFF. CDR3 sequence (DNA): TGTGCCAGCAGCCCGGGGGACTACGGGAACACCGGGGAGCTGTTTTTT.

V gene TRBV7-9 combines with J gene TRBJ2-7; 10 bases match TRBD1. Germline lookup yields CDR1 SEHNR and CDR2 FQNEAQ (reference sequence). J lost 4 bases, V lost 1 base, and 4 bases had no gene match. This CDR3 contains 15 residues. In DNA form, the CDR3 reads TGTGCCAGCAGCTTAGAGGGACAGGGGCGATACGAGCAGTACTTC. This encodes CASSLEGQGRYEQYF.

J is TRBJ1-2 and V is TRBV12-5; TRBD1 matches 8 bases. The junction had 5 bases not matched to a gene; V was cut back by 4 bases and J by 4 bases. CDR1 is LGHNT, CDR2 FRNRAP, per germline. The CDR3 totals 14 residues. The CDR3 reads CASGSGTGIYGYTF. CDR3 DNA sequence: TGTGCTAGTGGTTCCGGGACAGGAATCTATGGCTACACCTTC.

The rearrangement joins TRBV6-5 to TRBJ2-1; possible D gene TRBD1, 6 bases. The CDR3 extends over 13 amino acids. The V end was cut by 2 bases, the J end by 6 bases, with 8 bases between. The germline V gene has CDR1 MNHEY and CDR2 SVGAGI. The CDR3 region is CASSYGGRNEQFF. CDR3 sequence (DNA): TGTGCCAGCAGTTACGGGGGCCGCAATGAGCAGTTCTTC.

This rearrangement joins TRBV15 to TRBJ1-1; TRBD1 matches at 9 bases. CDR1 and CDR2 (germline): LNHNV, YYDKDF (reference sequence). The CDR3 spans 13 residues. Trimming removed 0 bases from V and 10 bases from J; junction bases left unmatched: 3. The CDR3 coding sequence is TGTGCCACCAGCAGAGAAGGGACAGGGACAGCTTTCTTT. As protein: CATSREGTGTAFF.